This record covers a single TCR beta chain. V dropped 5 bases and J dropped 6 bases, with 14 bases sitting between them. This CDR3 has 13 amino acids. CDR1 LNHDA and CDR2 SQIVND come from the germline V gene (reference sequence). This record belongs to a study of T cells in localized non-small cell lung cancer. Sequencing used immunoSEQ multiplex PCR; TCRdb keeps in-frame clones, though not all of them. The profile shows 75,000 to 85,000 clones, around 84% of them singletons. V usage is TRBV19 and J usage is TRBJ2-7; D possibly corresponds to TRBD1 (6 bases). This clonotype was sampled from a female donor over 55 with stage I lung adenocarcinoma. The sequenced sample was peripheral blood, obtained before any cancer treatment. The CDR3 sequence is CASSPIGGREQYF. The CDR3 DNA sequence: TGTGCCAGTAGTCCCATAGGGGGACGCGAGCAGTACTTC.